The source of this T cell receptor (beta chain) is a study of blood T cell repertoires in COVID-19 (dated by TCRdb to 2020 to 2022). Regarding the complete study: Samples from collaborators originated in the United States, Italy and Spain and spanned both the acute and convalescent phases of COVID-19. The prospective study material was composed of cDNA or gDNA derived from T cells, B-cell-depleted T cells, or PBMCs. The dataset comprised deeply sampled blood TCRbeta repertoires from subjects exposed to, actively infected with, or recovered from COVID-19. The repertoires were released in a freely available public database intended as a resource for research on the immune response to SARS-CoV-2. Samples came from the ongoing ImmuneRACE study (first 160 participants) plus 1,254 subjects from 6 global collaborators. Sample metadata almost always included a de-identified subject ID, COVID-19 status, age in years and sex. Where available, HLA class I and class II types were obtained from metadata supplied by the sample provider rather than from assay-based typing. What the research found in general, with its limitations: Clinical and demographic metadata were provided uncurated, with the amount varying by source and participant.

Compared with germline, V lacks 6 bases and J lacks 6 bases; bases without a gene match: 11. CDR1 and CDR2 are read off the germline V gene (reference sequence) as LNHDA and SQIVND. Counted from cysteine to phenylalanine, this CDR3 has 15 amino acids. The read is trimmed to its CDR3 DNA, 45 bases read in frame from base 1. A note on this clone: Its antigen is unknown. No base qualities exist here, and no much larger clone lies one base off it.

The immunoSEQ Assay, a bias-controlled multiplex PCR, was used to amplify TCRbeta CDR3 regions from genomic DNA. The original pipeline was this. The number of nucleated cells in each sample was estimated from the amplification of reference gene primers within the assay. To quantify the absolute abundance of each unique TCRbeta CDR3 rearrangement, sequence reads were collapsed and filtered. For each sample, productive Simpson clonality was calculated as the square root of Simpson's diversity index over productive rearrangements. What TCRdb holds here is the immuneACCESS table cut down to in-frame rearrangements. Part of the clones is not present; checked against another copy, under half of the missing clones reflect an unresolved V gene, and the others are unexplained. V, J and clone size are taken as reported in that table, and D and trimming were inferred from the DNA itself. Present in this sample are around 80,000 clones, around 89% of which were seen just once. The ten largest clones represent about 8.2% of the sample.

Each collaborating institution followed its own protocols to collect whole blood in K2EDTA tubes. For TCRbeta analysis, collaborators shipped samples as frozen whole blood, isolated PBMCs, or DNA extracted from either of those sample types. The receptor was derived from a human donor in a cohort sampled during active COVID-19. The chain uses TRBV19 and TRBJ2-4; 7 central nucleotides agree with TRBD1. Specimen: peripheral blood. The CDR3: CASRPQSDRRNIQYF. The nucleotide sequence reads TGTGCCAGTAGACCACAGTCGGACAGGCGAAACATTCAGTACTTC.